This TCR beta chain was profiled in a study of T cells in Graves' hyperthyroidism and ophthalmopathy. Study-level findings and limits: Blood held most thyroid clonotypes expanded above 0.001 frequency.

A note on this clonotype: Its cognate antigen is unknown.

Exclusion of a patient resulted from uncontrolled infection, other autoimmune disease, pregnancy or lactation. Diagnostic assessment was based on clinical symptoms, serum thyroxine and TRAb, thyroid ultrasound and orbital computed tomography. This blood was taken when hyperthyroidism was first diagnosed, before any ophthalmopathy symptoms existed. The V and J ends lost 0 bases and 5 bases respectively, with 12 bases between them. This CDR3 has 15 amino acids. The germline CDR1 and CDR2 sequences are SGHKS and YYEKEE (reference sequence). The investigators amplified TCR beta CDR3 regions from RNA transcripts. HTBI primers were employed in a first-round RT-PCR of the TCR CDR3. TCRdb re-analysed the multiplex PCR reads in MiXCR, keeping a single row per CDR3 protein. The table lists under 350,000 distinct CDR3 sequences, around a quarter of them singletons.

The V gene is TRBV5-5, the J gene TRBJ1-5; D is perhaps TRBD1 (6 bases). The receptor's source is a man between 35 and 55 years old with Graves' hyperthyroidism that later progressed to Graves' ophthalmopathy. Sequencing used blood. Here the CDR3 reads CASSLGGRRDQPQHF. The CDR3 DNA sequence: TGTGCCAGCAGCTTGGGGGGGCGGCGGGATCAGCCCCAGCATTTT.